This T cell receptor beta chain originates from a study of shared clonotypes between healthy human individuals. Study outcomes and limitations: An anticipated effect of sequencing depth on clonotype sharing among donors was recognized. Approximately 5.1% was the fraction of naive CD4 clonotypes found shared across several donors.

Produced via immunoSEQ multiplex PCR; TCRdb's table is partial and in-frame only. The repertoire consists of approximately 600,000 clones, with about 95% occurring once and the leading ten covering 0.11%. As concerns this clone: The antigen remains undetermined.

The CDR3 contains 20 residues. J was trimmed by 7 bases and V by 10 bases; bases with no gene match: 29. In germline, CDR1 is MRHNA, CDR2 SNTAGT. Positively selected for CCR7, the CD45RO-negative cells used as naive CD8 cells excluded terminally differentiated effector memory CD45RA+ cells. The chain employs TRBV6-4 and TRBJ2-5; 11 nucleotides match TRBD2. The TCR was taken from a woman aged 25 to 39 in good health. Sequencing used naive CD8+ T cells sorted from blood. CDR3 residues: CATSPAGTSGTGTLRWTQYF. CDR3 DNA: TGTGCCACTAGCCCGGCCGGGACTAGCGGAACGGGGACCCTCCGGTGGACCCAGTACTTC.